This record covers a single T cell receptor (beta chain). Many counts were recorded for this clonotype. Its target antigen remains unknown. No per-base quality is available; no much larger clone lies one base away. Read against the paper, the sample's treatment or condition label means: allogeneic hematopoietic cell transplantation with graft depleted of TCRalphabeta T cells and CD19 B cells. TCRalphabeta/CD19-depleted allogeneic hematopoietic cell grafts were given to the transplant recipients, all of whom were children. This sample was taken from a study of T-cell reconstitution after alpha-beta-depleted transplantation in children (dated by TCRdb to 2016 to 2017). Regarding the research as a whole: T-cell immune reconstitution after TCRalphabeta/CD19-depleted allogeneic hematopoietic cell transplantation in children was quantitatively tracked in the study by means of TCR repertoire profiling.

The library was prepared using PCR. The listed sequencing device is Illumina HiSeq 2500. TCR libraries were prepared with molecular barcoding, using unique molecular identifiers to normalize TCRbeta repertoire quantification. TCRdb took the public reads, trimmed them with fastp at Q25, ran MiXCR for clone calling and kept in-frame beta chains. Rows merge per CDR3 protein into single entries with the most common DNA and genes. The sample table lists 250,000 to 300,000 distinct CDR3 sequences, roughly a tenth of them with a count of one. 7.5% of the sample comes from the top ten. Findings and caveats that apply to the study as a whole: The high TCRbeta diversity at day 60 in some patients was ascribed to recipient T cells and intrathymic progenitors that had survived conditioning. The frequencies of hyperexpanded clones fell over the following months, and after one year, T-cell counts and TCRbeta diversity were mostly attributed to newly produced T cells. Apparently early alphabetaT-cell count recovery about two months after transplant reportedly relied on only several hundred rapidly expanded clones derived from non-depleted graft cells.

There are 14 amino acids in the CDR3, from cysteine to phenylalanine inclusive. The only DNA kept is the CDR3, 42 bases in frame from the first base. CDR1 and CDR2 are read off the germline V gene (reference sequence) as SGHNT and YYREEE. The junction shows trimming of 1 base on V and 6 bases on J, and the gene matches do not reach 7 bases of it. Sequenced material: PBMCs, taken before TCRalphabeta/CD19-depleted stem cell transplant. The chain is made from TRBV5-4 and TRBJ2-7, with TRBD1 identical over 7 junction bases. The clonotype originates from a boy younger than two with acute myeloid leukemia, due to receive a stem cell transplant. The bases read TGTGCCAGCAGCTTGCTGGACAGGCAGGGCGAGCAGTACTTC. Its coded protein is CASSLLDRQGEQYF.